The rows below give T cell receptor beta chains drawn from one sample of a study of T-cell reconstitution after alpha-beta-depleted transplantation in children. TCRdb passed the PCR reads through MiXCR, listing each CDR3 protein once. The sample includes around 700,000 distinct CDR3 sequences, roughly 14% seen only once; the top ten take roughly 0.77%. Here the sequenced sample was PBMCs, taken before TCRalphabeta/CD19-depleted stem cell transplant. The receptor set was obtained from a girl aged 2-10 years with congenital amegakaryocytic thrombocytopenia, due to receive a stem cell transplant. The conserved cysteine and the conserved F or W are not part of the CDR3 here. Fields, in order: V gene, J gene, CDR3 protein.

v_call: TRBV18; j_call: TRBJ2-2; cdr3_aa: ASSRLYRENTGELF
v_call: TRBV12-3/TRBV12-4; j_call: TRBJ1-3; cdr3_aa: ASSFRQGYGNTIY
v_call: TRBV5-4; j_call: TRBJ1-1; cdr3_aa: ASSLGFSPSTEAF
v_call: TRBV20-1; j_call: TRBJ1-1; cdr3_aa: SAHYISAGTEAF
v_call: TRBV6-5; j_call: TRBJ2-1; cdr3_aa: ASRGTSGVNEQF
v_call: TRBV20-1; j_call: TRBJ1-1; cdr3_aa: SARDQGVTEAF
v_call: TRBV12-3/TRBV12-4; j_call: TRBJ2-1; cdr3_aa: ASSLGQGAGYEQF
v_call: TRBV7-8; j_call: TRBJ2-2; cdr3_aa: ASSLSSGELF
v_call: TRBV29-1; j_call: TRBJ2-1; cdr3_aa: SVARTGSRSYNEQF
v_call: TRBV6-1; j_call: TRBJ2-6; cdr3_aa: ASPAVSGANVLT
v_call: TRBV20-1; j_call: TRBJ2-1; cdr3_aa: SARNLRDYYNEQF
v_call: TRBV5-5; j_call: TRBJ2-3; cdr3_aa: ASSLGASGRAPDTQY
v_call: TRBV29-1; j_call: TRBJ2-5; cdr3_aa: SASTWGQETQY
v_call: TRBV12-3/TRBV12-4; j_call: TRBJ2-1; cdr3_aa: ASSLTQRYYNEQF
v_call: TRBV15; j_call: TRBJ2-1; cdr3_aa: ATRGTSGSVEQF
v_call: TRBV20-1; j_call: TRBJ2-3; cdr3_aa: SARQDRAGSTDTQY
v_call: TRBV20-1; j_call: TRBJ2-3; cdr3_aa: SARLLLTDTQY
v_call: TRBV6-1; j_call: TRBJ2-1; cdr3_aa: ASRRTGTNEQF
v_call: TRBV24-1; j_call: TRBJ2-3; cdr3_aa: ATSWGIQQY
v_call: TRBV4-2; j_call: TRBJ2-3; cdr3_aa: ASSPGDSRVFSTDTQY
v_call: TRBV5-1; j_call: TRBJ2-4; cdr3_aa: ASSLQGPENIQY
v_call: TRBV25-1; j_call: TRBJ2-1; cdr3_aa: ASSAGSLSYNEQF
v_call: TRBV19; j_call: TRBJ2-3; cdr3_aa: ASTPQEGTDTQY
v_call: TRBV20-1; j_call: TRBJ2-5; cdr3_aa: SARGTSDETQY
v_call: TRBV6-5; j_call: TRBJ2-7; cdr3_aa: ASSYGSISSEQY
v_call: TRBV20-1; j_call: TRBJ2-1; cdr3_aa: SARVAGGPRNEQF